This TCR beta chain was sequenced in a study of blood T cell repertoires in COVID-19. The CDR3 has 16 residues. Germline CDR1 reads MNHEY; CDR2 reads SVGAGI. V lost 3 bases to trimming and J lost 1 base; unmatched junction nucleotides: 7. The assay was immunoSEQ multiplex PCR, and TCRdb's table has in-frame clones only and misses some. Of about 110,000 clones listed, approximately 81% are singletons. Sequences were obtained from peripheral blood. V is TRBV6-5 and J is TRBJ1-1; 8 nucleotides match TRBD1. The TCR was taken from a human donor in a cohort sampled during active COVID-19. The CDR3 here is CASSYGGDRPNTEAFF. As DNA, the CDR3 is TGTGCCAGCAGTTATGGTGGGGACAGGCCGAACACTGAAGCTTTCTTT.